One sample yielded the 21 T cell receptor beta chains listed below, sequenced in a study of control samples from healthy donors and cancer patients (dated by TCRdb to the early 2020s). Library preparation was by the immunoSEQ multiplex PCR assay. The source is immuneACCESS, and TCRdb retained only in-frame sequences with V and J called. Part of the clones is not carried over; for the studies checked, unresolved V genes explain less than half of this, and the remainder is unexplained. The sample yields 150,000 or so clones; approximately 92% were counted once. In total, the top ten clones hold over 2% of the sample. Sample: blood. The receptors stem from a woman aged 45-65 years in good health.

V usage is TRBV24-1 and J usage is TRBJ2-1, with 14 bases lining up with TRBD2. Per germline, CDR1 KGHDR and CDR2 SFDVKD. The CDR3 covers 20 residues. Trimming cost V 2 bases and J 7 bases; bases outside gene matches: 15. The CDR3 protein is CATSDSLYGTSGSYFNEQFF. The DNA for the CDR3 is TGTGCCACCAGTGATTCCCTTTATGGGACTAGCGGGAGTTATTTTAATGAGCAGTTCTTC.

V and J are TRBV27 and TRBJ1-5; no clear D. CDR3 length: 15 amino acids. The germline gives CDR1 MNHEY, CDR2 SMNVEV (reference sequence). The germline V and J ends were trimmed by 5 bases and 1 base, with 12 bases remaining between them. DNA of the CDR3: TGTGCCAGCAGTCCCTCGGAAAGGAGCAATCAGCCCCAGCATTTT. Its protein is CASSPSERSNQPQHF.

This clone has a single count. The rearrangement links TRBV27 to TRBJ2-1; unclear D gene. Deletions cut 5 bases from V and 0 bases from J, with 14 bases between. The V gene's germline CDR1 is MNHEY and CDR2 SMNVEV (reference sequence). This CDR3 region has 16 residues. The chain's CDR3 is CASSISRLSSYNEQFF. The CDR3 nucleotides read TGTGCCAGCAGTATTTCCCGGCTCAGCTCCTACAATGAGCAGTTCTTC.

The chain uses TRBV19 and TRBJ1-5; 8 bases agree with TRBD1. The CDR3 contains 15 residues. CDR1 and CDR2 from the germline V gene are LNHDA and SQIVND (reference sequence). Germline trimming cut 4 bases from V and 2 bases from J; bases unmatched to any gene: 4. CDR3 DNA: TGTGCCAGTAGTACATCGACAGGGGGCAATCAGCCCCAGCATTTT. Protein: CASSTSTGGNQPQHF.

The chain uses TRBV19 and TRBJ2-1, with D uncertain. The V gene lost 4 bases and the J gene lost 6 bases, with 10 bases spanning the gap. The CDR3 totals 13 residues. Germline CDR1 and CDR2: LNHDA and SQIVND (reference sequence). The CDR3 protein is CASSRQWGNEQFF. The CDR3 region has the DNA TGTGCCAGTAGTAGACAATGGGGCAATGAGCAGTTCTTC. The full variable domain, with the rest looked up from reference TRBV19 and TRBJ2-1, is DGGITQSPKYLFRKEGQNVTLSCEQNLNHDAMYWYRQDPGQGLRLIYYSQIVNDFQKGDIAEGYSVSREKKESFPLTVTSAQKNPTAFYLCASSRQWGNEQFFGPGTRLTVL.

The chain employs TRBV10-2 and TRBJ1-5; D is unresolved. Germline values: CDR1 WSHSY, CDR2 SAAADI. The V gene lost 3 bases and the J gene lost 11 bases, with 14 bases spanning the gap. CDR3 length: 13 residues. The CDR3 spells CASSEGQALAQHF. DNA of the CDR3: TGCGCCAGCAGTGAAGGGCAGGCCCTAGCCCAGCATTTT.

The chain employs TRBV6-5 and TRBJ2-7; 7 nucleotides line up with TRBD2. The V segment lost 2 bases and the J segment 1 base; nucleotides outside the gene matches: 5. The germline CDR1 and CDR2 sequences are MNHEY and SVGAGI. This CDR3 has 15 residues. The CDR3 DNA reads as TGTGCCAGCAGTTACGGGAGGGCGGCTTCCTACGAGCAGTACTTC. As protein: CASSYGRAASYEQYF.

This rearrangement joins TRBV5-1 to TRBJ1-1, with no clear D. Germline CDR1 is SGHRS and CDR2 is YFSETQ. The V gene lost 0 bases and the J gene lost 0 bases, with 9 bases spanning the gap. This CDR3 spans 15 amino acids. The CDR3 DNA reads as TGCGCCAGCAGCTTGGATGTAGGGATGAACACTGAAGCTTTCTTT. Translation gives CASSLDVGMNTEAFF.

The chain couples TRBV1 to TRBJ1-1; the table gives TRBD1 as D, unverified against the DNA. TRBV1 is reported as a pseudogene. CDR3 length: 15 amino acids. The CDR3 reads CTSSPTGGKFGAPFF. CDR3 in DNA: TGCACCAGCAGCCCTACAGGGGGGAAGTTCGGGGCGCCTTTCTTT.

The rearrangement joins TRBV6-6 to TRBJ1-4, with 10 bases lining up with TRBD1. The CDR3 is 13 amino acids. Germline V lookup: CDR1 MNHNY, CDR2 SVGAGI (reference sequence). The junction had 1 base not matched to a gene; V was cut back by 4 bases and J by 8 bases. CDR3 region: CASSWDRGEKLFF. The CDR3, as DNA: TGTGCCAGCAGTTGGGACAGGGGAGAAAAACTGTTTTTT.

This clone was counted a single time. The rearrangement links TRBV2 to TRBJ2-7; D remains unclear. This CDR3 comprises 15 residues. Looked up from germline, CDR1 is SNHLY and CDR2 is FYNNEI. Trimming took 7 bases from V and 6 from J, leaving 22 bases between them. CDR3 sequence reads: CASTPFLPPTREQYF. The CDR3 DNA sequence: TGTGCCAGCACCCCATTCCTTCCCCCCACGCGCGAGCAGTACTTC.

V usage is TRBV4-1 and J usage is TRBJ1-4; no clear D gene. The CDR3 sequence is 15 residues long. Trimming removed 1 base at V and 11 bases at J, with 17 bases between. Germline CDR1 MGHRA, CDR2 YSYEKL. The CDR3 protein is CASSQGTSMSGKLFF. The CDR3 DNA reads TGCGCCAGCAGCCAAGGGACCTCCATGTCGGGCAAACTGTTTTTT.

This chain connects TRBV5-6 to TRBJ1-2; D is unresolved. Germline loops: CDR1 SGHDT, CDR2 YYEEEE. This CDR3 contains 14 residues. V lost 0 bases, J lost 7 bases, and 13 bases lay in between. CDR3 sequence (DNA): TGTGCCAGCAGCTTGGGAAGGGTGGGGAGTGGCTACACCTTC. This codes for CASSLGRVGSGYTF.

The count of this clone is one. The CDR3 sequence: CASSERFWSGNEKLFF. CDR3 DNA: TGTGCCAGCAGTGAACGATTTTGGTCCGGGAACGAAAAACTGTTTTTT. The chain uses TRBV6-1 and TRBJ1-4; no reliable D call. Trimming shortened V by 2 bases and J by 8 bases, and 18 bases separated the two germline ends. The CDR3 spans 16 residues. Germline V gives CDR1 MNHNS, CDR2 SASEGT.

This sequence joins TRBV10-3 and TRBJ1-5, with 7 bases aligning to TRBD1. The junction had 5 bases not matched to a gene; V was cut back by 9 bases and J by 3 bases. Germline V CDR1 and CDR2: ENHRY, SYGVKD. The CDR3 length is 13 residues. The chain's CDR3 is CAISTGTNQPQHF. CDR3 nucleotide sequence: TGTGCCATTTCGACAGGGACCAATCAGCCCCAGCATTTT.

This clone was detected only a few times. The chain links TRBV6-4 to TRBJ2-1; 9 positions agree with TRBD2. V shed 6 bases and J 6 bases; nucleotides not matched to a gene: 6. This CDR3 region has 14 residues. Germline V gives CDR1 MRHNA, CDR2 SNTAGT. CDR3 sequence: CASSPVAGANEQFF. The DNA of the CDR3 is TGTGCCAGCAGCCCAGTAGCGGGGGCCAATGAGCAGTTCTTC.

The chain links TRBV30 to TRBJ2-1; D may be TRBD1 (7 bases). Trimming cost V 0 bases and J 9 bases, with 18 bases left between them. Germline-derived CDR1 and CDR2 are GTSNPN and SVGIG (reference sequence). The CDR3 runs to 15 residues. CDR3 sequence: CAWSVRQGGLSEQFF. For the CDR3, the DNA is TGTGCCTGGAGTGTAAGACAGGGAGGTTTAAGTGAGCAGTTCTTC.

The chain joins TRBV18 to TRBJ1-1; D gene uncertain. The ends were cut back, 6 bases at V and 4 bases at J, with 18 bases in the middle. CDR1 and CDR2 (germline): KGHSH, LQKENI. The CDR3 runs 15 residues. The CDR3 loop is CASSPPQLGPTEAFF. CDR3 nucleotide sequence: TGTGCCAGCTCCCCGCCCCAGTTAGGTCCCACTGAAGCTTTCTTT.

This chain uses TRBV25-1 with TRBJ1-2; D possibly corresponds to TRBD1 (6 bases). This CDR3 is 13 amino acids long. V was cut by 6 bases and J by 6 bases, with 14 bases left in between. CDR1 is MGHDK and CDR2 is SYGVNS in the germline V gene. The CDR3, as DNA: TGTGCCAGCAGCCCGGCAGGGGTCCATGGCTACACCTTC. It specifies CASSPAGVHGYTF.

V usage is TRBV19 and J usage is TRBJ1-4; D gene ambiguous. V gave up 1 base and J gave up 4 bases, with 10 bases separating them. This CDR3 comprises 15 residues. From germline, CDR1 is LNHDA and CDR2 SQIVND (reference sequence). The chain's CDR3 is CASSIVGPINEKLFF. For the CDR3, the DNA is TGTGCCAGTAGTATAGTAGGGCCCATTAATGAAAAACTGTTTTTT.

This clone has only a few counts. The chain couples TRBV30 to TRBJ2-7; no firm D call. The CDR3 length is 14 residues. Trimming took 1 base from V and 4 from J, leaving 14 bases between them. Germline V gene data show CDR1 as GTSNPN and CDR2 as SVGIG (reference sequence). The CDR3 spells CAWSGASGWYEQYF. The CDR3 DNA is TGTGCCTGGAGTGGGGCCAGTGGTTGGTACGAGCAGTACTTC. Together with reference TRBV30 and TRBJ2-7, the CDR3 gives the full variable domain: SQTIHQWPATLVQPVGSPLSLECTVEGTSNPNLYWYRQAAGRGLQLLFYSVGIGQISSEVPQNLSASRPQDRQFILSSKKLLLSDSGFYLCAWSGASGWYEQYFGPGTRLTVT.